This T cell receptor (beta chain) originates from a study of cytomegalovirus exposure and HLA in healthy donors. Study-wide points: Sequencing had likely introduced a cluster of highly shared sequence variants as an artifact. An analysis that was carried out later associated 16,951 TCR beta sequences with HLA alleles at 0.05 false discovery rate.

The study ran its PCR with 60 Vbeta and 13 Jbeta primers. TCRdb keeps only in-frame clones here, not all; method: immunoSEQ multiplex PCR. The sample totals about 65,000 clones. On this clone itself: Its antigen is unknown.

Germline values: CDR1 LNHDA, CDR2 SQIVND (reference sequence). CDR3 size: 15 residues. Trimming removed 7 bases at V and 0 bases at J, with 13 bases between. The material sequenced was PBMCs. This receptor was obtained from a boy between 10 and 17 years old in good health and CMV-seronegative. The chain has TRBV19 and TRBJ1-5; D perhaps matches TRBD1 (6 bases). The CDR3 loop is CASTRTGISNQPQHF. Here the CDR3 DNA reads TGTGCCAGTACACGAACAGGGATTAGCAATCAGCCCCAGCATTTT. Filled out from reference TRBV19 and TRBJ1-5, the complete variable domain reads DGGITQSPKYLFRKEGQNVTLSCEQNLNHDAMYWYRQDPGQGLRLIYYSQIVNDFQKGDIAEGYSVSREKKESFPLTVTSAQKNPTAFYLCASTRTGISNQPQHFGDGTRLSIL.